By share, the clone carrying this T cell receptor (beta chain) ranks as large. The data belong to a study of blood T cell repertoires in COVID-19. Study information: Sites in the United States, Italy and Spain provided acute and convalescent COVID-19 samples. T cells, B-cell-depleted T cells, or PBMCs provided the cDNA or gDNA that served as material.

The germline V gene has CDR1 SGHTA and CDR2 FQGTGA. The ends lost 1 base at V and 3 bases at J; junction bases unmatched: 8. The CDR3 contains 18 residues. How the authors handled the data: Estimated nucleated cell counts came from reference gene primer amplification. Using immunoSEQ multiplex PCR, the repertoire was profiled, and TCRdb retains in-frame clones only, with some absent. That table furnishes V, J and clone size, whereas the DNA furnished D and trimming. The sample includes 50,000 or so clones, 65% to 90% of them seen just once. The specimen was peripheral blood. This chain joins TRBV7-3 and TRBJ2-6, with 8 bases lining up with TRBD1. The TCR sequence derives from a middle-aged man with acute or convalescent COVID-19. The CDR3, as DNA: TGTGCCAGCAGCTTAAATTCAGGGGGCCTGGGTGGGGCCAACGTCCTGACTTTC. It specifies CASSLNSGGLGGANVLTF.